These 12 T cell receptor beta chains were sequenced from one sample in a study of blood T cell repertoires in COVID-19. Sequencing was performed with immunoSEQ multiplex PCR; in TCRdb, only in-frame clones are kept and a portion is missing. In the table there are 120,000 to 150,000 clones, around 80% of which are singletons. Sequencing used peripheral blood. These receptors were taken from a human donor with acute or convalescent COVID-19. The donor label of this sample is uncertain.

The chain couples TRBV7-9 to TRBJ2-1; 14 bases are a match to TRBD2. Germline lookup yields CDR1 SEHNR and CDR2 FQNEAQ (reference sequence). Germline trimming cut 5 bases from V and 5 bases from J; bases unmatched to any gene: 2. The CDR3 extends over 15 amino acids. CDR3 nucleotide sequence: TGTGCCAGCAGCCTGGGACTAGCGGGGGACAATGAGCAGTTCTTC. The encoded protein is CASSLGLAGDNEQFF.

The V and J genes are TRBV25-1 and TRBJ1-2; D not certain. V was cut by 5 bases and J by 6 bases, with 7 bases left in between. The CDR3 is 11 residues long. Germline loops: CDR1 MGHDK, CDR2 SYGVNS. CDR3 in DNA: TGTGCCAGCAGTACGGGAAATGGCTACACCTTC. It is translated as CASSTGNGYTF.

For the CDR3, the DNA is TGTGCCATCAGCACCGCAGTGAACACTGAAGCTTTCTTT. Protein sequence: CAISTAVNTEAFF. The chain uses TRBV10-3 and TRBJ1-1; unclear D gene. Trimming shortened V by 6 bases and J by 0 bases, and 8 bases separated the two germline ends. The germline gives CDR1 ENHRY, CDR2 SYGVKD. CDR3 length equals 13 residues.

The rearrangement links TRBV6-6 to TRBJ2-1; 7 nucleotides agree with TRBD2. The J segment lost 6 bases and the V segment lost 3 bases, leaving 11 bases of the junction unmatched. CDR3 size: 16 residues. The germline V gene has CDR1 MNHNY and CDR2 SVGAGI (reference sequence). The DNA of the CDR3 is TGTGCCAGCAGTTATTATGTGGCGGGGGTCTCCAATGAGCAGTTCTTC. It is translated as CASSYYVAGVSNEQFF.

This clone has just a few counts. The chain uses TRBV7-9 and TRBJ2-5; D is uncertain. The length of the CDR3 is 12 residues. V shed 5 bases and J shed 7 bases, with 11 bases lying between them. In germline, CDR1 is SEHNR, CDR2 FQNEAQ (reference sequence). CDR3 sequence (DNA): TGTGCCAGCAGCCCTACCCCGGTGACCCAGTACTTC. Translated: CASSPTPVTQYF.

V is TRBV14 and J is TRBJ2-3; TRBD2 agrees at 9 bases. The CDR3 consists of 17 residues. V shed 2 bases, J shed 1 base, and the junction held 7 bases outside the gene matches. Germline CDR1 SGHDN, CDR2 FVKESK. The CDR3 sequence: CASSQLRASGGTDTQYF. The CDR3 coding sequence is TGTGCCAGCAGCCAATTAAGGGCTAGCGGGGGCACAGATACGCAGTATTTT.

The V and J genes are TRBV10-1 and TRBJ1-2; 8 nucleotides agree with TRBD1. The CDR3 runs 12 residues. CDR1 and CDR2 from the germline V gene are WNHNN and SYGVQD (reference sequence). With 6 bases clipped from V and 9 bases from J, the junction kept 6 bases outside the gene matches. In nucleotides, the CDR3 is TGCGCCAGCAGCCCCGGACAGGGAAGCTACACCTTC. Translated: CASSPGQGSYTF.

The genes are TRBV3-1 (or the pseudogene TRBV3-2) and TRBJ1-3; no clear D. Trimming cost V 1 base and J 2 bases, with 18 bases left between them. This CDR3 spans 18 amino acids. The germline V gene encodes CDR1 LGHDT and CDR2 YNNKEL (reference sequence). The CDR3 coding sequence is TGTGCCAGCAGCCAAGTCAGGTCGACTGGAGGGACTGGAAACACCATATATTTT. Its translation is CASSQVRSTGGTGNTIYF.

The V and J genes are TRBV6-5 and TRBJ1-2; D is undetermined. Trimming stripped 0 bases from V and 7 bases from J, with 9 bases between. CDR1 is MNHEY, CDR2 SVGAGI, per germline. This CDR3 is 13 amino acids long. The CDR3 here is CASSYSHEGGYTF. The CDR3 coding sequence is TGTGCCAGCAGTTACTCCCATGAGGGTGGCTACACCTTC.

DNA of the CDR3: TGCGCCAGCAGCTTCGGCAGGGGGAGTAATGAGCAGTTCTTC. Translating gives CASSFGRGSNEQFF. This sequence joins TRBV5-1 and TRBJ2-1; 7 bases match TRBD1. The CDR3 is made up of 14 amino acids. The ends lost 2 bases at V and 7 bases at J; junction bases unmatched: 6. Germline CDR1 and CDR2: SGHRS and YFSETQ.

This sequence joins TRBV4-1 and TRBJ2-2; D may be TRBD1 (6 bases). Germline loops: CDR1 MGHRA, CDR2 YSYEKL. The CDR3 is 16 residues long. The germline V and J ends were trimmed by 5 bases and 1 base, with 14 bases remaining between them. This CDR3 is CASSDVDRRNTGELFF. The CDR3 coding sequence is TGCGCCAGCAGCGACGTCGACAGGAGGAACACCGGGGAGCTGTTTTTT.

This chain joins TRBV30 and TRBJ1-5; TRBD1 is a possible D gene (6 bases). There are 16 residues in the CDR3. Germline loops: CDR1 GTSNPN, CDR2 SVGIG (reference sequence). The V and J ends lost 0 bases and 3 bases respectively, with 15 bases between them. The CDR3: CAWSVQGRGYNQPQHF. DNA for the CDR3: TGTGCCTGGAGTGTACAGGGCAGGGGCTACAATCAGCCCCAGCATTTT.